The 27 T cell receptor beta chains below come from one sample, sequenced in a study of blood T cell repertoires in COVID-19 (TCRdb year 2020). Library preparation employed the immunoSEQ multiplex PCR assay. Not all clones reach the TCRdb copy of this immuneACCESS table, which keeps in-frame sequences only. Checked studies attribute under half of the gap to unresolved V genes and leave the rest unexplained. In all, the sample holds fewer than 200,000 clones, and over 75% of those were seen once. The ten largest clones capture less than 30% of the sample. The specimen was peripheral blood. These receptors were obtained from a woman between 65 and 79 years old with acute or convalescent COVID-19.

In DNA form, the CDR3 reads TGTGCCAGCAGCCCGGGTGGGGCTAGCGGATACAATGAGCAGTTCTTC. Translating gives CASSPGGASGYNEQFF. The chain joins TRBV5-6 to TRBJ2-1, with 7 bases fitting TRBD2. Germline V gene data show CDR1 as SGHDT and CDR2 as YYEEEE. Germline trimming cut 4 bases from V and 4 bases from J; bases unmatched to any gene: 11. The CDR3 runs to 16 residues.

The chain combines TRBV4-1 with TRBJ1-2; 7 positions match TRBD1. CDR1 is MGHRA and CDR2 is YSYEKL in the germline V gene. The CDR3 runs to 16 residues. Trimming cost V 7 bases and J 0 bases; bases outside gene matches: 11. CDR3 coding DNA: TGCGCCAGCACTCAAAATCGGGACAGCTCTAACTATGGCTACACCTTC. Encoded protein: CASTQNRDSSNYGYTF.

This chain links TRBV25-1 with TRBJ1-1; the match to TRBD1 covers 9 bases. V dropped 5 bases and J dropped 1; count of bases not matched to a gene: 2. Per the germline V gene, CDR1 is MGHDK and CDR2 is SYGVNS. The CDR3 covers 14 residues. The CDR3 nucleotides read TGTGCCAGCAGTAAGACAGGGGGGAACACTGAAGCTTTCTTT. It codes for CASSKTGGNTEAFF.

CDR3 amino acids: CASSIGTSEYTDTQYF. In DNA form, the CDR3 reads TGCGCCAGCAGCATAGGGACTAGCGAGTACACAGATACGCAGTATTTT. The gene calls are TRBV5-1 and TRBJ2-3; 10 bases match TRBD2. There are 16 residues in the CDR3. V lost 4 bases, J lost 2 bases, and 7 bases stayed unmatched. The germline V gene has CDR1 SGHRS and CDR2 YFSETQ.

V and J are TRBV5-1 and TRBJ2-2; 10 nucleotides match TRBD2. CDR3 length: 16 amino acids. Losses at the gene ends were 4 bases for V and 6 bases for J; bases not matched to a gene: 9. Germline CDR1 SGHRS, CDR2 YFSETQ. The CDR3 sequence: CASSGLAGEVAGELFF. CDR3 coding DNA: TGCGCCAGCAGCGGCCTAGCGGGAGAAGTCGCCGGGGAGCTGTTTTTT. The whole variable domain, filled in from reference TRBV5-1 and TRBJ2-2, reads KAGVTQTPRYLIKTRGQQVTLSCSPISGHRSVSWYQQTPGQGLQFLFEYFSETQRNKGNFPGRFSGRQFSNSRSEMNVSTLELGDSALYLCASSGLAGEVAGELFFGEGSRLTVL.

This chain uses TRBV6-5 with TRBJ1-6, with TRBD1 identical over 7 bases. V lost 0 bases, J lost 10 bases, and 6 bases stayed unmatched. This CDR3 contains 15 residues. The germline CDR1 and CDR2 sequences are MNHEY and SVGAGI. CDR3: CASSYSRGGGSPLHF. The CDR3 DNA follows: TGTGCCAGCAGTTACTCAAGAGGGGGCGGGTCACCCCTCCACTTT.

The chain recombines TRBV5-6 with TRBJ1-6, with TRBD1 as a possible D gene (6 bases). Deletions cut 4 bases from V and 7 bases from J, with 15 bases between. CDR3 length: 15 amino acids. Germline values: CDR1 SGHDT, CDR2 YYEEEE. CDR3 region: CASSNSGQINSPLHF. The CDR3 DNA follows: TGTGCCAGCAGCAACTCCGGACAGATAAATTCACCCCTCCACTTT. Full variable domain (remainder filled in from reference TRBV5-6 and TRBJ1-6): DAGVTQSPTHLIKTRGQQVTLRCSPKSGHDTVSWYQQALGQGPQFIFQYYEEEERQRGNFPDRFSGHQFPNYSSELNVNALLLGDSALYLCASSNSGQINSPLHFGNGTRLTVT.

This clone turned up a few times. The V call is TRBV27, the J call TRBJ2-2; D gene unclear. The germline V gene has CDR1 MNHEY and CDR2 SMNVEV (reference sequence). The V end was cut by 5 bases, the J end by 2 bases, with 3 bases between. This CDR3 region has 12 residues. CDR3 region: CASSPNTGELFF. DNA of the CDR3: TGTGCCAGCAGTCCTAACACCGGGGAGCTGTTTTTT.

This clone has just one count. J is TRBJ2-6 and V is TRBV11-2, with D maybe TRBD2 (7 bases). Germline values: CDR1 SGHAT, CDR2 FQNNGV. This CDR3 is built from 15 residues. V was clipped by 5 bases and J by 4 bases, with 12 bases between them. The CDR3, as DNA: TGTGCCAGCAGCCGGGGGGCGCAAGGGGCCAACGTCCTGACTTTC. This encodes CASSRGAQGANVLTF.

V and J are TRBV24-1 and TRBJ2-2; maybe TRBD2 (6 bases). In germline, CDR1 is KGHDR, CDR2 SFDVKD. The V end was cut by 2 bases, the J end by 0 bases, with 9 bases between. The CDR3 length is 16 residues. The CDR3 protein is CATSDWGGTNTGELFF. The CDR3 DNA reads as TGTGCCACCAGTGATTGGGGCGGGACGAACACCGGGGAGCTGTTTTTT.

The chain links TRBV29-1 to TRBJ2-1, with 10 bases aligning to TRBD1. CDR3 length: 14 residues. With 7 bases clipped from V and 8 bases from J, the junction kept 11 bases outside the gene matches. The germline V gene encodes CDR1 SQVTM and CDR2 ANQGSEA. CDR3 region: CSAGQGSIADEQFF. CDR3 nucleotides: TGCAGCGCGGGACAGGGGTCTATCGCGGATGAGCAGTTCTTC.

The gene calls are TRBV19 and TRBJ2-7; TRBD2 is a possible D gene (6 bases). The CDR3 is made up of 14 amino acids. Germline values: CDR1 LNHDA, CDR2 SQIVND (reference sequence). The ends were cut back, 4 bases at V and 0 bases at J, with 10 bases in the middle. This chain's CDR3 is CASSTSGSSYEQYF. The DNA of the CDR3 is TGTGCCAGTAGTACGTCCGGGAGCTCCTACGAGCAGTACTTC. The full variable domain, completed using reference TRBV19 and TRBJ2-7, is DGGITQSPKYLFRKEGQNVTLSCEQNLNHDAMYWYRQDPGQGLRLIYYSQIVNDFQKGDIAEGYSVSREKKESFPLTVTSAQKNPTAFYLCASSTSGSSYEQYFGPGTRLTVT.

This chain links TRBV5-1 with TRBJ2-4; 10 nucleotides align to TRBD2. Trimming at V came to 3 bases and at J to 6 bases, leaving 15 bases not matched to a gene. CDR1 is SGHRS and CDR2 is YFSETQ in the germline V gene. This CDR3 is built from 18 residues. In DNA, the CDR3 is TGCGCCAGCAGCTCTGGTGCGCTAGCGGGAGCGACACCAAACATTCAGTACTTC. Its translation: CASSSGALAGATPNIQYF. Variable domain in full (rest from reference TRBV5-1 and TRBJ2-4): KAGVTQTPRYLIKTRGQQVTLSCSPISGHRSVSWYQQTPGQGLQFLFEYFSETQRNKGNFPGRFSGRQFSNSRSEMNVSTLELGDSALYLCASSSGALAGATPNIQYFGAGTRLSVL.

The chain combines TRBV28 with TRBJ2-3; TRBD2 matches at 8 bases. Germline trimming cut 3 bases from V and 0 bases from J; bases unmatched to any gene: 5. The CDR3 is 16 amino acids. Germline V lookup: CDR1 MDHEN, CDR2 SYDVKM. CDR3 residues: CASSFSAGGSTDTQYF. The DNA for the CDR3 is TGTGCCAGCAGTTTCTCTGCGGGGGGTAGCACAGATACGCAGTATTTT.

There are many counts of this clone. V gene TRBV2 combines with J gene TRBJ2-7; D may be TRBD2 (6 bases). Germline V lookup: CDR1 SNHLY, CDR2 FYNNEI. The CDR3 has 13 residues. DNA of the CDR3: TGTGCCAGCAGTCTGCTAATGGGAGGCGAGAAGGAGGTC. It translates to CASSLLMGGEKEV.

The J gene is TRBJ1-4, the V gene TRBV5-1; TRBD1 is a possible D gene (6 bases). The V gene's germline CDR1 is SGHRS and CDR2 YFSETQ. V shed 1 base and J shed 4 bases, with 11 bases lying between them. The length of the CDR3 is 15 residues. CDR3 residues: CASSLFPGDNEKLFF. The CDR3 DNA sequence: TGCGCCAGCAGCTTGTTTCCAGGGGATAATGAAAAACTGTTTTTT.

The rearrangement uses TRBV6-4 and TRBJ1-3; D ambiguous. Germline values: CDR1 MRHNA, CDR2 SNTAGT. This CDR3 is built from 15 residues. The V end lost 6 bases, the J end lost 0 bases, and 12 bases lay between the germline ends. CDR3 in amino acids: CASSRVLSSGNTIYF. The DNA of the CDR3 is TGTGCCAGCAGCCGGGTCCTCAGCTCTGGAAACACCATATATTTT.

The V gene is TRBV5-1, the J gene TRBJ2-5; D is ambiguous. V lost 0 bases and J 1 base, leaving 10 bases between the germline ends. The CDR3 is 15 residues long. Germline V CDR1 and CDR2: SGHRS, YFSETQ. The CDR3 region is CASSLGRARQETQYF. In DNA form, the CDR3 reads TGCGCCAGCAGCTTGGGTCGAGCTCGCCAAGAGACCCAGTACTTC.

Here the CDR3 DNA reads TGCAGCGTTGAATTCTTGTATGACACGAACACTGAAGCTTTCTTT. This translates into CSVEFLYDTNTEAFF. This sequence joins TRBV29-1 and TRBJ1-1; no clear D. CDR1 and CDR2 from the germline V gene are SQVTM and ANQGSEA. The V and J ends lost 2 bases and 1 base respectively, with 14 bases between them. The CDR3 totals 15 residues.

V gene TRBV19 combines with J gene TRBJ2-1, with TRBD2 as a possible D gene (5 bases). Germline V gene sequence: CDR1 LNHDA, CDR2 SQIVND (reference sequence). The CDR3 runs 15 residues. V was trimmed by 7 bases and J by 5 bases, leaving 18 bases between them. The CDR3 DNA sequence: TGTGCCAGTACTCGTCTAAGTCGGGGAAACAATGAGCAGTTCTTC. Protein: CASTRLSRGNNEQFF.

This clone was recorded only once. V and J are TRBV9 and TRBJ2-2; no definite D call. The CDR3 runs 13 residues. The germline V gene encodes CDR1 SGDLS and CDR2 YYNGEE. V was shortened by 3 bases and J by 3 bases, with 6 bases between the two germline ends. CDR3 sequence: CASSGRDTGELFF. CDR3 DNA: TGTGCCAGCAGCGGTCGGGACACCGGGGAGCTGTTTTTT.

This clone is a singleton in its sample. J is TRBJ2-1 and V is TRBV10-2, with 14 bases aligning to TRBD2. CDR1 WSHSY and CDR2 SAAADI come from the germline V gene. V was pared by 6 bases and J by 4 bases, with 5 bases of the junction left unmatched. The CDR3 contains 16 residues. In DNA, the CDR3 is TGCGCCAGCAGGCCGACTAGCGGGGGGGGTTACAATGAGCAGTTCTTC. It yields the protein CASRPTSGGGYNEQFF.

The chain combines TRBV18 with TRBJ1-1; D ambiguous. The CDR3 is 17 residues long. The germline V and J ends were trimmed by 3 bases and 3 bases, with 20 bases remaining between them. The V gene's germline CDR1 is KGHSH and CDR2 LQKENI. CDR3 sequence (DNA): TGTGCCAGCTCACCGACCGTAGCGGTTCTAGAATACACTGAAGCTTTCTTT. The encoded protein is CASSPTVAVLEYTEAFF.

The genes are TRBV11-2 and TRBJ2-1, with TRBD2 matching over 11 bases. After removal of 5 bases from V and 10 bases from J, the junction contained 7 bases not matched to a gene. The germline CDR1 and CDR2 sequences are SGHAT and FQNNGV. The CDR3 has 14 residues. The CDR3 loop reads CASSAGTSGPEQFF. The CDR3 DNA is TGTGCCAGCAGCGCCGGGACTAGCGGTCCAGAGCAGTTCTTC.

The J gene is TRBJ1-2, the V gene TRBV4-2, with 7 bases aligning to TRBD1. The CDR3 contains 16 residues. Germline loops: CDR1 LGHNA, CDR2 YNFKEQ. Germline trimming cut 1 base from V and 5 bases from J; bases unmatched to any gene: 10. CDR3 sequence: CASSQGTGEAWYGYTF. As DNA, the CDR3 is TGTGCCAGCAGCCAAGGAACAGGGGAAGCGTGGTATGGCTACACCTTC.

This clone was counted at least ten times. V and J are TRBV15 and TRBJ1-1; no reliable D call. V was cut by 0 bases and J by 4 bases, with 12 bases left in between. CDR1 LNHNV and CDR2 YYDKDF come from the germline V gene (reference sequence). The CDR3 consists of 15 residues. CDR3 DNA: TGTGCCACCAGCAGAGAGGCCAGAATGGCCACTGAAGCTTTCTTT. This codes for CATSREARMATEAFF.

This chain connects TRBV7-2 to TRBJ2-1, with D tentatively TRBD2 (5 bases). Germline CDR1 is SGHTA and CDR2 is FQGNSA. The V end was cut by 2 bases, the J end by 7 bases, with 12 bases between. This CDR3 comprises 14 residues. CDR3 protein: CASSLLPTRNEQFF. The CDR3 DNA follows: TGTGCCAGCAGCTTATTACCAACTAGAAATGAGCAGTTCTTC.